Listed here are 24 T cell receptor beta chains from one sample, sequenced in a study of regulatory T cells in long-lasting Graves disease. The time point was: newly diagnosed GD, antithyroid drugs for less than 3 months. There was RNA extracted from PBMCs, and the TCR library was made from it. In building TCR beta libraries, iRepertoire HTBI primers were used together with Arm-PCR of CDR3 regions. MiXCR, applied by TCRdb to the multiplex PCR reads, yields one record per CDR3 protein. The data show just over 600,000 distinct CDR3 sequences, under 20% seen once. In addition, the sample was reused for a study of T cells in Graves' hyperthyroidism and ophthalmopathy.

The starting material was peripheral blood mononuclear cells (PBMCs), obtained at new diagnosis, from a patient treated with antithyroid drugs. The receptor set was obtained from a woman younger than 45 with Graves disease.

The J gene is TRBJ2-6, the V gene TRBV7-2; TRBD1 agrees at 10 bases. The junction had 5 bases not matched to a gene; V was cut back by 5 bases and J by 1 base. This CDR3 region has 17 residues. CDR1 SGHTA and CDR2 FQGNSA come from the germline V gene. The CDR3, as DNA: TGTGCCAGCAGCGCGGGACAGGGGAGGTCTGGGGCCAACGTCCTGACTTTC. Translation gives CASSAGQGRSGANVLTF.

In its sample, this clonotype was seen many times. CDR3 amino acids: CSAESDTEKLFF. For the CDR3, the DNA is TGCAGTGCCGAGTCGGACACCGAAAAACTGTTTTTT. V and J are TRBV20-1 and TRBJ1-4, with D maybe TRBD1 (5 bases). The germline gives CDR1 DFQATT, CDR2 SNEGSKA (reference sequence). With 6 bases removed from V and 8 bases from J, the gap between germline ends came to 13 bases. The CDR3 has 12 amino acids.

In its sample, this clonotype was seen many times. V and J are TRBV7-9 and TRBJ1-2, with no clear D. The CDR3 loop spans 15 amino acids. V gave up 5 bases and J gave up 7 bases, with 20 bases separating them. The V gene's germline CDR1 is SEHNR and CDR2 FQNEAQ (reference sequence). CDR3 in DNA: TGTGCCAGCAGCCCTAGGTCACTCTTCTATGCTGGCTACACCTTC. It translates to CASSPRSLFYAGYTF.

This chain links TRBV6-1 with TRBJ2-3; no firm D call. This CDR3 spans 14 amino acids. From germline, CDR1 is MNHNS and CDR2 SASEGT. Trimming left V 5 bases short and J 4 bases short, with 13 bases between. CDR3: CASSPVWGSDTQYF. The CDR3 nucleotides are TGTGCCAGCAGTCCCGTTTGGGGTTCAGATACGCAGTATTTT.

The count of this clonotype is one. This may arise from a read error, as a much more abundant clone is one base away. The chain uses TRBV2 and TRBJ1-2; D is ambiguous. The CDR3 length is 17 residues. Trimming took off 4 bases at V and 0 bases at J, with 18 bases between the two ends. The germline V gene encodes CDR1 SNHLY and CDR2 FYNNEI. CDR3 loop: CASSALSGGSSNYGYTF. The CDR3 DNA sequence: TGTGCCAGCAGTGCTCTAAGTGGAGGATCTTCTAACTATGGCTACACCTTC.

Details on this clonotype: Given a much more abundant clone one base away, this may be a read error. The V and J genes are TRBV7-9 and TRBJ2-7, with D possibly matching TRBD1 (5 bases). There are 13 residues in the CDR3. V was trimmed by 9 bases and J by 7 bases, leaving 19 bases between them. CDR1 is SEHNR, CDR2 FQNEAQ, per germline (reference sequence). The CDR3 region is CASHGHVNNEQYF. Here the CDR3 DNA reads TGTGCCAGTCACGGACATGTAAACAATGAGCAGTACTTC.

This clonotype showed up many times. This chain connects TRBV2 to TRBJ2-7; D gene ambiguous. Trimming left V 0 bases short and J 2 bases short, with 11 bases between. Germline V gives CDR1 SNHLY, CDR2 FYNNEI. This CDR3 is built from 15 residues. In nucleotides, the CDR3 is TGTGCCAGCAGTGAAGCTAGAGGATGGACCTACGAGCAGTACTTC. This translates into CASSEARGWTYEQYF. Full variable domain (rest looked up from reference TRBV2 and TRBJ2-7): EPEVTQTPSHQVTQMGQEVILRCVPISNHLYFYWYRQILGQKVEFLVSFYNNEISEKSEIFDDQFSVERPDGSNFTLKIRSTKLEDSAMYFCASSEARGWTYEQYFGPGTRLTVT.

V usage is TRBV28 and J usage is TRBJ2-7; TRBD1 or TRBD2 may be the D gene (5 bases each). CDR1 and CDR2 (germline): MDHEN, SYDVKM. V lost 5 bases and J lost 2, with 22 bases in between. The length of the CDR3 is 17 residues. This CDR3 is CASSRLAGSKKTYEQYF. The CDR3 nucleotides are TGTGCCAGCAGTCGGTTGGCAGGGAGTAAAAAGACCTACGAGCAGTACTTC. Drawing the rest from reference TRBV28 and TRBJ2-7, the complete variable domain is DVKVTQSSRYLVKRTGEKVFLECVQDMDHENMFWYRQDPGLGLRLIYFSYDVKMKEKGDIPEGYSVSREKKERFSLILESASTNQTSMYLCASSRLAGSKKTYEQYFGPGTRLTVT.

This clonotype was seen at least ten times. The chain uses TRBV24-1 and TRBJ2-1, with 7 bases that match TRBD1. V lost 4 bases and J lost 6; bases outside the gene matches: 5. This CDR3 has 14 amino acids. Germline values: CDR1 KGHDR, CDR2 SFDVKD. CDR3 nucleotides: TGTGCCACCAGTGACGCCGGGACAGTCAATGAGCAGTTCTTC. The encoded protein is CATSDAGTVNEQFF.

The chain has TRBV6-2 or TRBV6-3 and TRBJ2-5, with D perhaps matching TRBD2 (6 bases). Germline values: CDR1 MNHEY, CDR2 SVGEGT. V shed 2 bases and J shed 2 bases, with 12 bases lying between them. The CDR3 extends over 15 amino acids. CDR3 protein: CASSYVAGIQETQYF. CDR3 DNA: TGTGCCAGCAGTTACGTTGCGGGGATACAAGAGACCCAGTACTTC.

This clonotype was seen only once. J is TRBJ1-2 and V is TRBV24-1; D is unresolved. The CDR3 is made up of 13 amino acids. The germline V gene encodes CDR1 KGHDR and CDR2 SFDVKD. V was trimmed by 10 bases and J by 7 bases, leaving 18 bases between them. CDR3 bases: TGTGCCACTTCTACCGCCGGGATCTGTGGCTACACCTTC. It is translated as CATSTAGICGYTF.

This clonotype was detected only a few times. V and J are TRBV10-3 and TRBJ1-1; D perhaps matches TRBD1 (5 bases). V gave up 4 bases and J gave up 5 bases, with 11 bases separating them. The CDR3 is 13 amino acids. Germline-derived CDR1 and CDR2 are ENHRY and SYGVKD. The CDR3 DNA sequence: TGTGCCATCAGTGTCGGCGAGGGGACTGAAGCTTTCTTT. The encoded protein is CAISVGEGTEAFF.

The table lists this clonotype with many counts. This chain links TRBV27 with TRBJ2-3, with 8 bases aligning to TRBD2. The germline CDR1 and CDR2 sequences are MNHEY and SMNVEV (reference sequence). The CDR3 has 15 amino acids. Losses at the gene ends were 6 bases for V and 3 bases for J; bases not matched to a gene: 8. CDR3 bases: TGTGCCAGCAGCCCTCGGGGGGGCCGAACAGATACGCAGTATTTT. The encoded protein is CASSPRGGRTDTQYF.

This clonotype was recorded a few times. The chain has TRBV4-2 and TRBJ1-4; D unclear. The CDR3 is 15 residues long. V shed 3 bases and J shed 6 bases, with 14 bases lying between them. The germline V gene has CDR1 LGHNA and CDR2 YNFKEQ. CDR3 region: CASSQGLSGDEKLFF. CDR3 bases: TGTGCCAGCAGCCAGGGTTTGTCGGGCGATGAAAAACTGTTTTTT.

In its sample, this clonotype was seen many times. The rearrangement links TRBV28 to TRBJ2-1; 11 bases map to TRBD1. There are 15 residues in the CDR3. Losses at the gene ends were 6 bases for V and 7 bases for J; bases not matched to a gene: 8. Germline V gives CDR1 MDHEN, CDR2 SYDVKM. CDR3 region: CASRLSGQGANEQFF. The DNA for the CDR3 is TGTGCCAGCAGACTCTCCGGACAGGGGGCTAATGAGCAGTTCTTC.

This clonotype was seen more than once but under ten times. This chain joins TRBV11-1 and TRBJ1-4; tentatively, D is TRBD1 (6 bases). The CDR3 extends over 15 amino acids. V lost 5 bases, J lost 7 bases, and 17 bases lay in between. Germline CDR1 reads SGHAT; CDR2 reads FQDESV (reference sequence). The CDR3 region has the DNA TGTGCCAGCAGCATTACCGGGACAATCGGTGAAAAACTGTTTTTT. Translation gives CASSITGTIGEKLFF.

This clonotype was counted ten times or more. This chain links TRBV7-2 with TRBJ1-3; 7 bases are a match to TRBD1. Germline-derived CDR1 and CDR2 are SGHTA and FQGNSA. The CDR3 has 15 residues. V lost 6 bases, J lost 0 bases, and 5 bases stayed unmatched. DNA for the CDR3: TGTGCCAGCAGACTGGGACAGAACTCTGGAAACACCATATATTTT. Residues: CASRLGQNSGNTIYF.

This clonotype was seen more than once but under ten times. The chain links TRBV10-3 to TRBJ1-2, with 8 bases fitting TRBD1. The junction had 8 bases not matched to a gene; V was cut back by 2 bases and J by 0 bases. Germline V gene sequence: CDR1 ENHRY, CDR2 SYGVKD. This CDR3 spans 17 amino acids. The CDR3 DNA follows: TGTGCCATCAGTGAGGGGGGGACAGGCGGACCTAACTATGGCTACACCTTC. Amino acid sequence: CAISEGGTGGPNYGYTF.

This clonotype was counted many times. The chain is built from TRBV10-3 and TRBJ1-5, with unresolved D. Trimming took off 0 bases at V and 7 bases at J, with 7 bases between the two ends. The CDR3 is made up of 13 amino acids. Germline CDR1 and CDR2: ENHRY and SYGVKD. The CDR3 sequence is CAISESTSQPQHF. The CDR3 DNA sequence: TGTGCCATCAGTGAGTCCACGTCCCAGCCCCAGCATTTT.

This clonotype showed up many times. The V and J genes are TRBV7-8 and TRBJ2-1; 8 positions agree with TRBD1. Trimming took 5 bases from V and 2 from J; bases not matched to a gene: 5. Germline V CDR1 and CDR2: SGHVS, FQNEAQ. The CDR3 is 15 amino acids. The CDR3, as DNA: TGTGCCAGCAGCCGAGACAGGGGAACCTACAATGAGCAGTTCTTC. Its protein product is CASSRDRGTYNEQFF. Full variable domain (remainder filled in from reference TRBV7-8 and TRBJ2-1): GAGVSQSPRYKVAKRGQDVALRCDPISGHVSLFWYQQALGQGPEFLTYFQNEAQLDKSGLPSDRFFAERPEGSVSTLKIQRTQQEDSAVYLCASSRDRGTYNEQFFGPGTRLTVL.

This clonotype has just a few counts. One end of the junction varies from germline; a read error may be responsible. This rearrangement joins TRBV5-1 to TRBJ2-5, with TRBD1 as a possible D gene (5 bases). Germline values: CDR1 SGHRS, CDR2 YFSETQ. The CDR3 runs to 14 residues. CDR3 in amino acids: CASSLQDIWETQYF. The CDR3, as DNA: TGTGCCAGCAGCCTACAGGACATTTGGGAGACCCAGTACTTC.

This clonotype was seen ten or more times. This chain uses TRBV12-5 with TRBJ1-4, with a tentative D call TRBD1 (5 bases). CDR1 LGHNT and CDR2 FRNRAP come from the germline V gene. The CDR3 consists of 15 residues. The V end was cut by 4 bases, the J end by 7 bases, with 16 bases between. The DNA for the CDR3 is TGTGCTAGTGGTTCTCCCCCCGGGGGGACTGAAAAACTGTTTTTT. Translation: CASGSPPGGTEKLFF.

This clonotype has more than one count but fewer than ten. This chain connects TRBV30 to TRBJ1-1, with D unresolved. Deletions cut 4 bases from V and 6 bases from J, with 18 bases between. The CDR3 runs 14 residues. Germline CDR1 GTSNPN, CDR2 SVGIG (reference sequence). CDR3 sequence (DNA): TGTGCCTGGAATATACTTGGGGTTGGCGCTGAAGCTTTCTTT. Protein product: CAWNILGVGAEAFF.

This clonotype was seen many times. This rearrangement joins TRBV7-8 to TRBJ2-5; D uncertain. Germline values: CDR1 SGHVS, CDR2 FQNEAQ. Trimming left V 1 base short and J 7 bases short, with 4 bases between. This CDR3 has 11 residues. CDR3 sequence: CASSLEVTQYF. The CDR3 DNA follows: TGTGCCAGCAGCTTAGAGGTGACCCAGTACTTC.